This entry lists 25 T cell receptor beta chains sequenced from one sample in a study of OX40 agonist ivuxolimab in advanced cancers. Sequencing was performed with immunoSEQ multiplex PCR; in TCRdb, only in-frame clones are kept and a portion is missing. The table lists around 86,000 clones, 85% to 95% of them singletons. The sequenced sample was CD4+ or CD8+ T cells sorted from blood, obtained in a trial of the OX40 agonist ivuxolimab. The receptors originated from an adult with an advanced solid tumor such as melanoma, head and neck, liver or kidney cancer.

This rearrangement joins TRBV27 to TRBJ1-3; the D is unclear. Trimming removed 5 bases at V and 0 bases at J, with 5 bases between. This CDR3 contains 13 residues. The V gene's germline CDR1 is MNHEY and CDR2 SMNVEV (reference sequence). CDR3 amino acids: CASSPNSGNTIYF. CDR3 in DNA: TGTGCCAGCAGTCCAAACTCTGGAAACACCATATATTTT.

The CDR3 nucleotides read TGCGCCAGCAGCCAAGATCTGCGGTACGCGGGGGACTATGAGCAGTTCTTC. Amino acid sequence: CASSQDLRYAGDYEQFF. This chain connects TRBV4-3 to TRBJ2-1, with 7 bases fitting TRBD2. The CDR3 is 17 residues long. Germline loops: CDR1 LGHNA, CDR2 YSLEER. With V trimmed by 0 bases and J by 8 bases, 13 bases remained unmatched.

The genes are TRBV7-9 and TRBJ1-1; D is ambiguous. The ends were cut back, 0 bases at V and 3 bases at J, with 14 bases in the middle. Per germline, CDR1 SEHNR and CDR2 FQNEAQ (reference sequence). This CDR3 has 16 amino acids. CDR3 sequence: CASSLARQTIDTEAFF. Written as DNA, the CDR3 is TGTGCCAGCAGCTTAGCGAGGCAGACCATCGACACTGAAGCTTTCTTT.

The chain couples TRBV6-1 to TRBJ2-3; 9 bases map to TRBD1. The CDR3 loop spans 18 amino acids. The V gene's germline CDR1 is MNHNS and CDR2 SASEGT. Trimming took 2 bases from V and 0 from J; bases not matched to a gene: 9. CDR3 in DNA: TGTGCCAGCAGTGAATTGTTTGGGACAGGGCCTAGCACAGATACGCAGTATTTT. Protein sequence: CASSELFGTGPSTDTQYF.

V is TRBV5-1 and J is TRBJ2-7; no firm D call. The germline gives CDR1 SGHRS, CDR2 YFSETQ. V shed 0 bases and J shed 0 bases, with 16 bases lying between them. The CDR3 sequence is 17 residues long. Written as DNA, the CDR3 is TGCGCCAGCAGCTTGGCCGGTCAAGCTCTTACCTCCTACGAGCAGTACTTC. This translates into CASSLAGQALTSYEQYF.

V usage is TRBV5-1 and J usage is TRBJ1-1, with no clear D. V gave up 5 bases and J gave up 1 base, with 18 bases separating them. The germline V gene has CDR1 SGHRS and CDR2 YFSETQ. This CDR3 comprises 16 residues. CDR3 loop: CASSLLFGPANTEAFF. The CDR3, as DNA: TGCGCCAGCAGTCTTTTGTTCGGGCCGGCGAACACTGAAGCTTTCTTT.

Only a few counts were recorded for this clone. V and J are TRBV19 and TRBJ1-1; 7 nucleotides align to TRBD1. V lost 5 bases and J lost 1; bases outside the gene matches: 7. The CDR3 consists of 15 residues. Germline V gene sequence: CDR1 LNHDA, CDR2 SQIVND (reference sequence). The CDR3 region is CASSAFTGENTEAFF. CDR3 sequence (DNA): TGTGCCAGTAGTGCCTTTACAGGGGAGAACACTGAAGCTTTCTTT.

In its sample, this clone was seen many times. The chain combines TRBV6-4 with TRBJ2-2; the D gene is possibly TRBD1 (5 bases). The CDR3 extends over 14 amino acids. Per germline, CDR1 MRHNA and CDR2 SNTAGT. V gave up 3 bases and J gave up 3 bases, with 8 bases separating them. In DNA form, the CDR3 reads TGTGCCAGCAGTGATGACAGTCACACCGGGGAGCTGTTTTTT. Translation gives CASSDDSHTGELFF.

This sequence joins TRBV27 and TRBJ2-1; 8 bases are a match to TRBD2. Trimming at V came to 7 bases and at J to 5 bases, leaving 13 bases not matched to a gene. This CDR3 contains 16 residues. Germline V gene lookup returns CDR1 MNHEY and CDR2 SMNVEV (reference sequence). The CDR3 coding sequence is TGTGCCAGCACCAGCCCGTCCGGGGGGGCGAACAATGAGCAGTTCTTC. It translates to CASTSPSGGANNEQFF.

This sequence joins TRBV19 and TRBJ2-1; D gene ambiguous. Trimming cost V 4 bases and J 4 bases, with 2 bases left between them. CDR3 size: 11 residues. CDR1 and CDR2 (germline): LNHDA, SQIVND (reference sequence). The DNA for the CDR3 is TGTGCCAGTAGTAAGTACAATGAGCAGTTCTTC. This codes for CASSKYNEQFF.

The chain combines TRBV28 with TRBJ2-7; 8 nucleotides agree with TRBD1. From germline, CDR1 is MDHEN and CDR2 SYDVKM. The CDR3 contains 15 residues. Trimming removed 1 base from V and 1 base from J; junction bases left unmatched: 3. The CDR3 reads CASSLLTGASYEQYF. CDR3 sequence (DNA): TGTGCCAGCAGTTTATTGACAGGGGCGTCCTACGAGCAGTACTTC.

CDR3 bases: TGTGCCAGCAGTCCCGGGGGAGGGATAGATACGCAGTATTTT. This codes for CASSPGGGIDTQYF. This chain uses TRBV9 with TRBJ2-3, with TRBD2 matching over 7 bases. Germline V gene sequence: CDR1 SGDLS, CDR2 YYNGEE. Unmatched junction bases numbered 8, after V lost 5 bases and J lost 5 bases. The CDR3 has 14 residues.

The chain employs TRBV19 and TRBJ2-7, with TRBD2 identical over 7 bases. The V segment lost 5 bases and the J segment 3 bases; nucleotides outside the gene matches: 4. There are 13 residues in the CDR3. The germline V gene has CDR1 LNHDA and CDR2 SQIVND (reference sequence). The CDR3 region has the DNA TGTGCCAGTAGTCCGGCTAGCGGCTACGAGCAGTACTTC. It encodes CASSPASGYEQYF.

V gene TRBV7-2 combines with J gene TRBJ1-1, with D hard to call. V gave up 1 base and J gave up 6 bases, with 12 bases separating them. The length of the CDR3 is 14 residues. The V gene's germline CDR1 is SGHTA and CDR2 FQGNSA. For the CDR3, the DNA is TGTGCCAGCAGCTTAGGTCGGGGTATTTCTGAAGCTTTCTTT. This sequence encodes CASSLGRGISEAFF.

The chain employs TRBV19 and TRBJ2-5; 7 nucleotides match TRBD2. The V and J ends lost 10 bases and 5 bases, in that order; junction bases with no gene match: 19. In germline, CDR1 is LNHDA, CDR2 SQIVND (reference sequence). The CDR3 has 16 residues. DNA for the CDR3: TGTGCCACCCAACCCCAAGGGGAGGGTCGCGAGGAGACCCAGTACTTC. This codes for CATQPQGEGREETQYF. Drawing the rest from reference TRBV19 and TRBJ2-5, the complete variable domain is DGGITQSPKYLFRKEGQNVTLSCEQNLNHDAMYWYRQDPGQGLRLIYYSQIVNDFQKGDIAEGYSVSREKKESFPLTVTSAQKNPTAFYLCATQPQGEGREETQYFGPGTRLLVL.

V is TRBV10-3 and J is TRBJ2-3; D ambiguous. There are 12 residues in the CDR3. V was clipped by 2 bases and J by 10 bases, with 10 bases between them. Looked up from germline, CDR1 is ENHRY and CDR2 is SYGVKD. CDR3 DNA sequence: TGTGCCATCAGTGAGGACGTAGGAGCGCAGTATTTT. Translation gives CAISEDVGAQYF.

This chain joins TRBV30 and TRBJ1-1; perhaps TRBD1 as D (5 bases). CDR3 length: 15 residues. V was clipped by 0 bases and J by 6 bases, with 17 bases between them. The germline V gene encodes CDR1 GTSNPN and CDR2 SVGIG (reference sequence). The CDR3, as DNA: TGTGCCTGGAGTGTACTCGGGGGAGGTGCGTCTGAAGCTTTCTTT. It codes for CAWSVLGGGASEAFF.

The chain employs TRBV5-8 and TRBJ2-7; D unclear. The V gene lost 5 bases and the J gene lost 6 bases, with 9 bases spanning the gap. This CDR3 comprises 11 residues. Germline CDR1 and CDR2: SGHTS and YDEGEE. The CDR3 sequence is CASSPGTEQYF. The CDR3 DNA reads as TGTGCCAGCAGTCCTGGTACCGAGCAGTACTTC.

The chain uses TRBV28 and TRBJ1-2; maybe TRBD1 (5 bases). The CDR3 is 16 residues long. From germline, CDR1 is MDHEN and CDR2 SYDVKM. V lost 6 bases to trimming and J lost 4 bases, with 21 bases between them. CDR3 sequence (DNA): TGTGCCAGCAGCACCAATCGGGGGGTATCCGGCTATGGCTACACCTTC. This encodes CASSTNRGVSGYGYTF.

The gene calls are TRBV7-9 and TRBJ2-1; D possibly uses TRBD1 or TRBD2 (5 bases each). Germline V gene data show CDR1 as SEHNR and CDR2 as FQNEAQ (reference sequence). V lost 4 bases and J lost 0, with 16 bases in between. This CDR3 comprises 17 residues. CDR3 loop: CASSSRGAQFSYNEQFF. The CDR3 coding sequence is TGTGCCAGCAGCTCAAGAGGGGCCCAATTCTCCTACAATGAGCAGTTCTTC.

Here the CDR3 DNA reads TGTGCCAGCAGTCTTGAGTTTGGGAGCTCCTACAATGAGCAGTTCTTC. Protein: CASSLEFGSSYNEQFF. The chain recombines TRBV28 with TRBJ2-1; D is perhaps TRBD2 (5 bases). Germline CDR1 reads MDHEN; CDR2 reads SYDVKM. This CDR3 is built from 16 residues. Deletions cut 5 bases from V and 0 bases from J, with 14 bases between.

The gene calls are TRBV7-9 and TRBJ1-1; 12 bases fit TRBD1. V lost 1 base and J lost 6; bases outside the gene matches: 3. In germline, CDR1 is SEHNR, CDR2 FQNEAQ (reference sequence). The length of the CDR3 is 15 residues. CDR3 in amino acids: CASSLGGQGASEAFF. CDR3 coding DNA: TGTGCCAGCAGCTTAGGGGGACAGGGGGCGTCTGAAGCTTTCTTT.

The CDR3 loop reads CATSRDLGGGEQYF. CDR3 sequence (DNA): TGTGCCACCAGCAGAGATCTGGGGGGCGGCGAGCAGTACTTC. The genes are TRBV15 and TRBJ2-7; D possibly matches TRBD1 or TRBD2 (6 bases each). The CDR3 runs 14 residues. From germline, CDR1 is LNHNV and CDR2 YYDKDF (reference sequence). Trimming took 0 bases from V and 6 from J, leaving 12 bases between them.

This chain uses TRBV28 with TRBJ1-1; D gene ambiguous. Germline V gene data show CDR1 as MDHEN and CDR2 as SYDVKM. The CDR3 covers 12 residues. With 4 bases removed from V and 5 bases from J, the gap between germline ends came to 8 bases. The chain's CDR3 is CASSSTETEAFF. CDR3 sequence (DNA): TGTGCCAGCAGTTCAACAGAAACTGAAGCTTTCTTT. Variable domain in full (rest from reference TRBV28 and TRBJ1-1): DVKVTQSSRYLVKRTGEKVFLECVQDMDHENMFWYRQDPGLGLRLIYFSYDVKMKEKGDIPEGYSVSREKKERFSLILESASTNQTSMYLCASSSTETEAFFGQGTRLTVV.

In DNA form, the CDR3 reads TGTGCCAGCAGCCCCGGGACAGGGGGTTGGCAAGAGACCCAGTACTTC. Encoded protein: CASSPGTGGWQETQYF. This chain uses TRBV9 with TRBJ2-5, with 11 bases aligning to TRBD1. The CDR3 extends over 16 amino acids. Germline CDR1 is SGDLS and CDR2 is YYNGEE. V gave up 4 bases and J gave up 2 bases; unmatched junction bases: 7.